Below are 10 T cell receptor beta chains sequenced from a single sample in a study of T cells in Graves' hyperthyroidism and ophthalmopathy. There were TCR beta CDR3 regions amplified from RNA transcripts. The TCR CDR3 first-round RT-PCR relied on the HTBI primer set. One entry per CDR3 protein results from TCRdb running MiXCR on the multiplex PCR reads. The sample lists about 420,000 distinct CDR3 sequences, 15% to 18% occurring once. The sample comprised blood. Receptors originate from a woman between 18 and 29 years old with Graves' hyperthyroidism.

This clonotype was found many times. This chain connects TRBV9 to TRBJ2-1, with unresolved D. The CDR3 is 15 residues long. Trimming shortened V by 0 bases and J by 6 bases, and 13 bases separated the two germline ends. Germline V gene lookup returns CDR1 SGDLS and CDR2 YYNGEE. In DNA form, the CDR3 reads TGTGCCAGCAGCGTAGAGGCGATTAACCGCAATGAGCAGTTCTTC. Its protein is CASSVEAINRNEQFF.

This clonotype was observed a few times. This chain joins TRBV10-3 and TRBJ2-2, with unresolved D. CDR3 size: 16 residues. Germline V gene lookup returns CDR1 ENHRY and CDR2 SYGVKD. With 5 bases removed from V and 0 bases from J, the gap between germline ends came to 13 bases. The CDR3 bases are TGTGCCATCAGTAAGCGACAAGCTGCGAACACCGGGGAGCTGTTTTTT. This encodes CAISKRQAANTGELFF.

This clonotype appeared a single time. The rearrangement links TRBV10-3 to TRBJ1-5; 7 bases line up with TRBD1. There are 17 residues in the CDR3. Germline V lookup: CDR1 ENHRY, CDR2 SYGVKD. Trimming took 0 bases from V and 3 from J; bases not matched to a gene: 8. CDR3 DNA: TGTGCCATCAGTGAGTCTTTTGGCAGGGGGATCAATCAGCCCCAGCATTTT. Residues: CAISESFGRGINQPQHF.

This clonotype has ten or more counts. The CDR3 DNA follows: TGTGCCAGCAGCTTAACCGGGGAAGGTTCACCCCTCCACTTT. This gives the protein CASSLTGEGSPLHF. The chain has TRBV7-9 and TRBJ1-6; no reliable D call. The ends were cut back, 2 bases at V and 9 bases at J, with 11 bases in the middle. There are 14 residues in the CDR3. Per germline, CDR1 SEHNR and CDR2 FQNEAQ (reference sequence).

This clonotype was observed many times. This sequence joins TRBV20-1 and TRBJ2-2; D perhaps matches TRBD1 (5 bases). The CDR3 is 14 amino acids. Trimming took off 6 bases at V and 4 bases at J, with 15 bases between the two ends. CDR1 is DFQATT and CDR2 is SNEGSKA in the germline V gene (reference sequence). CDR3 nucleotides: TGCAGTGCCTTGGACAACGCCCGCACCGGGGAGCTGTTTTTT. The encoded protein is CSALDNARTGELFF.

In this sample, this clonotype turned up many times. As DNA, the CDR3 is TGTGCCAGCAGTTCCGGGACTAGCGGGTCCTACGAGCAGTACTTC. This gives the protein CASSSGTSGSYEQYF. J is TRBJ2-7 and V is TRBV27, with 12 positions matching TRBD2. CDR1 is MNHEY, CDR2 SMNVEV, per germline (reference sequence). This CDR3 region has 15 residues. With V trimmed by 4 bases and J by 1 base, 2 bases remained unmatched.

This clonotype has at least ten counts. The V call is TRBV28, the J call TRBJ2-1; 7 nucleotides match TRBD1. With V trimmed by 5 bases and J by 4 bases, 5 bases remained unmatched. CDR1 MDHEN and CDR2 SYDVKM come from the germline V gene. The CDR3 covers 14 residues. The CDR3 DNA sequence: TGTGCCAGCAGTAGTAGGGGGCCTTACAATGAGCAGTTCTTC. It translates to CASSSRGPYNEQFF. The variable domain in full, with the rest retrieved from reference TRBV28 and TRBJ2-1, is DVKVTQSSRYLVKRTGEKVFLECVQDMDHENMFWYRQDPGLGLRLIYFSYDVKMKEKGDIPEGYSVSREKKERFSLILESASTNQTSMYLCASSSRGPYNEQFFGPGTRLTVL.

CDR3 DNA: TGCAGCGTTGACGGGGGCGCCCAGGAAAAACTGTTTTTT. Translation: CSVDGGAQEKLFF. V is TRBV29-1 and J is TRBJ1-4, with a possible D match to TRBD1 (6 bases). This CDR3 spans 13 amino acids. Germline V lookup: CDR1 SQVTM, CDR2 ANQGSEA. The ends were cut back, 3 bases at V and 8 bases at J, with 13 bases in the middle.

The chain combines TRBV7-2 with TRBJ2-3; either TRBD1 or TRBD2 may supply D (5 bases each). Per the germline V gene, CDR1 is SGHTA and CDR2 is FQGNSA. The CDR3 spans 15 residues. V was trimmed by 5 bases and J by 5 bases, leaving 17 bases between them. The CDR3: CASSQWGYGGDTQYF. The CDR3 nucleotides are TGTGCCAGCAGCCAGTGGGGATATGGGGGAGATACGCAGTATTTT.

This clonotype was found many times. V and J are TRBV6-1 and TRBJ2-2, with D possibly being TRBD1 (6 bases). Trimming shortened V by 7 bases and J by 6 bases, and 12 bases separated the two germline ends. The germline gives CDR1 MNHNS, CDR2 SASEGT. The CDR3 is made up of 13 amino acids. This CDR3 reads CASIRQVPGELFF. The CDR3 nucleotides read TGTGCCAGCATACGACAGGTACCCGGGGAGCTGTTTTTT.